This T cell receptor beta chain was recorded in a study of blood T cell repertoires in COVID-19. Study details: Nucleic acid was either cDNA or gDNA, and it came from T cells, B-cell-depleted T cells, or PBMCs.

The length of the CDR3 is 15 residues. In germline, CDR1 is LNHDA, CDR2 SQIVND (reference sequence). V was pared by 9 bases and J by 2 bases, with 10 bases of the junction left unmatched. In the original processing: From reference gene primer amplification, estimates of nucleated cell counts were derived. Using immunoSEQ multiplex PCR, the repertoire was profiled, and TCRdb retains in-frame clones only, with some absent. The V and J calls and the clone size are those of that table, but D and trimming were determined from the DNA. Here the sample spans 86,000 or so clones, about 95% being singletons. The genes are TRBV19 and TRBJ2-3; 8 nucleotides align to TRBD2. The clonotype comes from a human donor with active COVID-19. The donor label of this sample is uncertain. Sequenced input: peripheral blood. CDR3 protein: CASSALAVPTDTQYF. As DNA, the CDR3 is TGTGCCAGCTCAGCACTAGCGGTCCCCACAGATACGCAGTATTTT. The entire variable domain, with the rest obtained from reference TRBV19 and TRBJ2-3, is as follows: DGGITQSPKYLFRKEGQNVTLSCEQNLNHDAMYWYRQDPGQGLRLIYYSQIVNDFQKGDIAEGYSVSREKKESFPLTVTSAQKNPTAFYLCASSALAVPTDTQYFGPGTRLTVL.